A single sample is the source of the 6 T cell receptor beta chains below, sequenced in a study of T cell repertoires in ileal Crohn's disease. The assay was immunoSEQ multiplex PCR, and TCRdb's table has in-frame clones only and misses some. This sample yields about 16,000 clones, of which roughly 91% are seen a single time; less than 4% belongs to the top ten. Material for sequencing was ileal tissue. These receptors were obtained from an adult with Crohn's disease.

The V and J genes are TRBV29-1 and TRBJ1-3; D not certain. The CDR3 is 13 residues long. Germline CDR1 and CDR2: SQVTM and ANQGSEA. Trimming removed 4 bases from V and 0 bases from J, with 7 bases in between. This CDR3 reads CSVGFSSGNTIYF. The DNA for the CDR3 is TGCAGCGTTGGGTTCAGCTCTGGAAACACCATATATTTT. Drawing the rest from reference TRBV29-1 and TRBJ1-3, the complete variable domain is SAVISQKPSRDICQRGTSLTIQCQVDSQVTMMFWYRQQPGQSLTLIATANQGSEATYESGFVIDKFPISRPNLTFSTLTVSNMSPEDSSIYLCSVGFSSGNTIYFGEGSWLTVV.

The chain has TRBV2 and TRBJ1-1, with D perhaps matching TRBD1 (6 bases). Germline V lookup: CDR1 SNHLY, CDR2 FYNNEI. The CDR3 has 14 amino acids. The germline V and J ends were trimmed by 2 bases and 3 bases, with 10 bases remaining between them. CDR3: CASSEQGRDTEAFF. As DNA, the CDR3 is TGTGCCAGCAGTGAACAGGGGCGGGACACTGAAGCTTTCTTT.

This sequence joins TRBV6-4 and TRBJ2-5; 9 bases line up with TRBD2. The CDR3 has 19 residues. The V gene end was trimmed by 0 bases and the J gene end by 0 bases; junction bases not matched to a gene: 11. CDR1 MRHNA and CDR2 SNTAGT come from the germline V gene. The CDR3 DNA is TGTGCCAGCAGTGACTCGTGTCTAGCGGGGAATTTGTACCAAGAGACCCAGTACTTC. Encoded protein: CASSDSCLAGNLYQETQYF.

This rearrangement joins TRBV18 to TRBJ1-1; D possibly corresponds to TRBD1 (5 bases). V lost 6 bases and J 4 bases, leaving 15 bases between the germline ends. CDR3 length: 14 residues. Germline CDR1 reads KGHSH; CDR2 reads LQKENI. CDR3 loop: CASSPGVGVTEAFF. Here the CDR3 DNA reads TGTGCCAGCTCCCCGGGGGTGGGCGTCACTGAAGCTTTCTTT.

This chain connects TRBV29-1 to TRBJ1-3; D is uncertain. The CDR3 spans 13 residues. Germline values: CDR1 SQVTM, CDR2 ANQGSEA. V dropped 6 bases and J dropped 2 bases, with 11 bases sitting between them. This CDR3 is CSVEETPGNTIYF. The CDR3 region has the DNA TGCAGCGTCGAGGAAACCCCTGGAAACACCATATATTTT.

V and J are TRBV6-6 and TRBJ2-3; D is perhaps TRBD2 (5 bases). In germline, CDR1 is MNHNY, CDR2 SVGAGI (reference sequence). The CDR3 has 15 amino acids. Deletions cut 4 bases from V and 7 bases from J, with 18 bases between. The CDR3 sequence is CASSSTRAPGNTQYF. CDR3 in DNA: TGTGCCAGCAGTTCCACTAGAGCCCCCGGTAATACGCAGTATTTT.